This TCR beta chain came from a study of T cells after posttransplantation cyclophosphamide. General observations from the study: Recipient CMV seropositivity and CMV reactivation strongly tracked TRB clonality. Later blood repertoires were often dominated by clones from the donor CD8+ memory compartment.

V shed 5 bases, J shed 8 bases, and the junction held 7 bases outside the gene matches. The CDR3 loop spans 15 amino acids. CDR1 is LNHDA and CDR2 is SQIVND in the germline V gene (reference sequence). Using immunoSEQ multiplex PCR, the repertoire was profiled, and TCRdb retains in-frame clones only, with some absent. The sample contains roughly 3,500 clones, 84% of which appear only once. A few counts support this clone. Its specificity is not known. The clonotype was recovered from a woman aged 60-75 years in good health, CMV-negative, and a related stem cell transplant donor. The V gene is TRBV19, the J gene TRBJ2-1, with 12 nucleotides matching TRBD2. Sequences were obtained from CD8+ T cells sorted from bone marrow. The CDR3 reads CASSLTSGSFDEQFF. As DNA, the CDR3 is TGTGCCAGTAGTCTGACTAGCGGGAGTTTCGATGAGCAGTTCTTC.